The 9 T cell receptor beta chains presented below share a single source sample, sequenced in a study of T cell responses to AZD1222 COVID-19 vaccine. Only in-frame clones appear in the TCRdb table, and some are missing; sequencing was by immunoSEQ multiplex PCR. The sample includes around 170,000 clones, 85% to 90% of them seen just once. Sequenced material: peripheral blood, taken 28 days after the second AZD1222 dose. The source of these receptors is an adult who received the AZD1222 COVID-19 vaccine.

This clone was counted between two and nine times. The chain recombines TRBV30 with TRBJ1-5; D perhaps matches TRBD1 (6 bases). The ends were cut back, 0 bases at V and 6 bases at J, with 15 bases in the middle. The CDR3 is 15 amino acids. Germline V gene data show CDR1 as GTSNPN and CDR2 as SVGIG (reference sequence). The DNA for the CDR3 is TGTGCCTGGAGTGTAATACAGGGAACCGGTCAGCCCCAGCATTTT. Encoded protein: CAWSVIQGTGQPQHF. Full variable domain (missing parts from reference TRBV30 and TRBJ1-5): SQTIHQWPATLVQPVGSPLSLECTVEGTSNPNLYWYRQAAGRGLQLLFYSVGIGQISSEVPQNLSASRPQDRQFILSSKKLLLSDSGFYLCAWSVIQGTGQPQHFGDGTRLSIL.

This sequence joins TRBV5-1 and TRBJ2-1, with 7 positions matching TRBD2. Per germline, CDR1 SGHRS and CDR2 YFSETQ. The CDR3 totals 14 residues. The V segment lost 4 bases and the J segment 7 bases; nucleotides outside the gene matches: 8. The CDR3 DNA follows: TGCGCCAGCAGCGCCGGGGAGGGGTGGAATGAGCAGTTCTTC. Amino acid sequence: CASSAGEGWNEQFF.

The chain links TRBV5-1 to TRBJ2-1; D uncertain. There are 14 residues in the CDR3. V dropped 7 bases and J dropped 4 bases, with 15 bases sitting between them. Per germline, CDR1 SGHRS and CDR2 YFSETQ. Here the CDR3 DNA reads TGCGCCAGCTCTCATCGCCCCTTTTACAATGAGCAGTTCTTC. This encodes CASSHRPFYNEQFF.

This chain uses TRBV6-5 with TRBJ1-1; D uncertain. Germline CDR1 and CDR2: MNHEY and SVGAGI. V lost 0 bases to trimming and J lost 2 bases, with 7 bases between them. The CDR3 has 14 residues. The CDR3 nucleotides are TGTGCCAGCAGTTACTCAGGAGTAAACACTGAAGCTTTCTTT. It codes for CASSYSGVNTEAFF.

This clone was detected only once. The chain employs TRBV7-2 and TRBJ2-1; 13 bases agree with TRBD2. CDR3 length: 16 residues. Germline CDR1 is SGHTA and CDR2 is FQGNSA. The junction had 6 bases not matched to a gene; V was cut back by 5 bases and J by 5 bases. Written as DNA, the CDR3 is TGTGCCAGCAGCACCCGACTAGCGGGGGGACACAATGAGCAGTTCTTC. Translation: CASSTRLAGGHNEQFF.

The V and J genes are TRBV5-4 and TRBJ1-1; no clear D. From germline, CDR1 is SGHNT and CDR2 YYREEE (reference sequence). The V end was cut by 4 bases, the J end by 1 base, with 5 bases between. The CDR3 covers 12 residues. The CDR3 region is CASSHPNTEAFF. In DNA, the CDR3 is TGTGCCAGCAGCCATCCGAACACTGAAGCTTTCTTT.

The chain joins TRBV6-5 to TRBJ2-7; either TRBD1 or TRBD2 may fit D (5 bases each). This CDR3 region has 13 residues. Germline V gene data show CDR1 as MNHEY and CDR2 as SVGAGI. Trimming left V 8 bases short and J 6 bases short, with 17 bases between. Here the CDR3 DNA reads TGTGCCAGCGGCCCAGGGAGTCTTCGCGAGCAGTACTTC. Amino acid sequence: CASGPGSLREQYF.

This clone was observed many times. The genes are TRBV5-3 and TRBJ2-7; unclear D gene. TRBV5-3 has ORF status, its function being uncertain. Deletions cut 0 bases from V and 2 bases from J, with 6 bases between. This CDR3 is 13 amino acids long. The CDR3 loop is CARSLDYPYEQYF. CDR3 nucleotide sequence: TGTGCCAGAAGCTTGGACTACCCCTACGAGCAGTACTTC.

J is TRBJ1-1 and V is TRBV5-1, with no clear D. The germline V and J ends were trimmed by 3 bases and 4 bases, with 16 bases remaining between them. There are 15 residues in the CDR3. Germline values: CDR1 SGHRS, CDR2 YFSETQ. In DNA form, the CDR3 reads TGCGCCAGCAGCTCCATTCCTTCTCCAGGCACTGAAGCTTTCTTT. Residues: CASSSIPSPGTEAFF.